These T cell receptor beta chains were read from a single sample in a study of Graves' ophthalmopathy and Graves' hyperthyroidism. TCRdb passed the multiplex PCR reads through MiXCR, listing each CDR3 protein once. The sample carries hundreds of thousands of distinct CDR3 sequences, under 50% recorded once. Specimen: peripheral blood. The receptors originated from an adult man with Graves' ophthalmopathy. Each CDR3 is given with its conserved first and last residue. A D gene is named only where the DNA matches it firmly. Only part of the rows carry a size: once, few, many, or a class if the clone is expanded.

cdr3_nt	cdr3_aa	j_call	v_call	clone_size	d_call
TGTGCCAGCAGCTTAGAGGCGGGGGGCGGCACAGATACGCAGTATTTT	CASSLEAGGGTDTQYF	TRBJ2-3	TRBV11-2	NA	TRBD2
TGCAGTGCTAGAGGTGAAGGAAAGGATCCCTACGAGCAGTACTTC	CSARGEGKDPYEQYF	TRBJ2-7	TRBV20-1	NA	NA
TGTGCCTGGAGTACTCGGGACTCCGGTTTGAACACTGAAGCTTTCTTT	CAWSTRDSGLNTEAFF	TRBJ1-1	TRBV2	NA	NA
TGTGCCAGCAGGTACACCGGGGAGCTGTTTTTT	CASRYTGELFF	TRBJ2-2	TRBV7-9	many	NA
TGTGCCAGCGTTCCGGAGGGGGCCGGGCAGTACTTC	CASVPEGAGQYF	TRBJ2-7	TRBV25-1	NA	NA
TGTGCCACCAGTGAGGGAAGGGATGGGCCGGACATTCAGTACTTC	CATSEGRDGPDIQYF	TRBJ2-4	TRBV10-3	NA	NA
TGCGCCAGCAGCTTGAATGGTGCACAGGGGGCTGGCGGCTACACCTTC	CASSLNGAQGAGGYTF	TRBJ1-2	TRBV5-1	NA	TRBD1
NA	CASSLWGSCFF	TRBJ2-2	TRBV12-3/TRBV12-4	NA	NA
TGTGCCTGGAGTGTGGGACAGCCTAATTCACCCCTCCACTTT	CAWSVGQPNSPLHF	TRBJ1-6	TRBV30	few	TRBD1
TGTGCTAGGCGACAGGGGGCACATGAAAAACTGTTTTTT	CARRQGAHEKLFF	TRBJ1-4	TRBV2	NA	TRBD1
TGCAGTGCGATTGTAGGGGGCAGTGGTGGCTACACCTTC	CSAIVGGSGGYTF	TRBJ1-2	TRBV20-1	NA	TRBD1
TGTGCCAGCAGCGTAGGCGGGGCAGGGGGCGACTATGGCTACACCTTC	CASSVGGAGGDYGYTF	TRBJ1-2	TRBV9	NA	TRBD1
TGTGCCAGCAGAATTGGTACAGGGTTCACTGAAGCTTTCTTT	CASRIGTGFTEAFF	TRBJ1-1	TRBV6-6	NA	NA